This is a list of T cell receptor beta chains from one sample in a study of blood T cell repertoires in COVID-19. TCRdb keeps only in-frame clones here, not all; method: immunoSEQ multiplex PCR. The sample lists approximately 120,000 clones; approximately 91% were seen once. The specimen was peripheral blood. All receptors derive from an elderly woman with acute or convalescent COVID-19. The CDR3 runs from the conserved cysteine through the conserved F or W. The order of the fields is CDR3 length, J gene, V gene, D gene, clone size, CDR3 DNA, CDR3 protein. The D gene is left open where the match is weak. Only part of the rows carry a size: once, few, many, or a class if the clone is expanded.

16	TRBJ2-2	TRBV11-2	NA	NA	TGTGCCAGCAGCAAAATCTGGGGAGGAGGCACCGGGGAGCTGTTTTTT	CASSKIWGGGTGELFF
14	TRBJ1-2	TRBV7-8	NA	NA	TGTGCCAGCAGCGCCAGGGAATTCTACTATGGCTACACCTTC	CASSAREFYYGYTF
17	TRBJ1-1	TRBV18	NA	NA	TGTGCCAGCTCACCCGCCTTTAGGGAGGGTTATAGCACTGAAGCTTTCTTT	CASSPAFREGYSTEAFF
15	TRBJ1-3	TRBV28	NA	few	TGTGCCAGCACCCGATTGCAGGGAAGAGGAAACACCATATATTTT	CASTRLQGRGNTIYF
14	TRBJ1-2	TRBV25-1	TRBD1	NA	TGTGCCAGCAGTGAATACGACAGGGGCTATGGCTACACCTTC	CASSEYDRGYGYTF
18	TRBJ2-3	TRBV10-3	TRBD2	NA	TGTGCCATCAGTGAGTCGACTAGGGCGACTAGCTTGCGGGATACGCAGTATTTT	CAISESTRATSLRDTQYF
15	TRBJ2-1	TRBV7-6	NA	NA	TGTGCCAGCAGCCCAAATACACATCCCCTCAATGAGCAGTTCTTC	CASSPNTHPLNEQFF
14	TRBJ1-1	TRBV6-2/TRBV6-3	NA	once	TGTGCCAGCAGTTACTCGGCCAGGGCCACTGAAGCTTTCTTT	CASSYSARATEAFF
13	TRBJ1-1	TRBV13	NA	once	TGTGCCAGCAGCTTAGAGGGACTTACTGAAGCTTTCTTT	CASSLEGLTEAFF
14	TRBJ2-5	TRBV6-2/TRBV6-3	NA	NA	TGTGCCAGCAGCCGCTCGCGGTACCAAGAGACCCAGTACTTC	CASSRSRYQETQYF
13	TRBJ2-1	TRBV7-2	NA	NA	TGTGCCAGCAGCATTATACAGGGCAATGAGCAGTTCTTC	CASSIIQGNEQFF
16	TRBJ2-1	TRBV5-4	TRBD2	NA	TGTGCCAGCAGCCCTACCGGGACTAGCGAGGGAAATGAGCAGTTCTTC	CASSPTGTSEGNEQFF